These T cell receptor beta chains were read from a single sample in a study of tumor-infiltrating lymphocytes in localized non-small cell lung cancer. Generated by immunoSEQ multiplex PCR, the TCRdb table keeps only in-frame clones and is missing some. The table includes 20,000 to 25,000 clones, roughly three quarters detected once. Material: lung tumor tissue. Source of these receptors: a human donor with non-small cell lung cancer. CDR3s include the opening cysteine and the closing phenylalanine or tryptophan. Fields, in order: clone size, D gene, V gene, J gene, CDR3 DNA, CDR3 protein. A D gene is named only where the DNA matches it firmly. Part of the rows lack a size; the others show once, few, many or a class for expanded clones.

>NA|NA|TRBV19|TRBJ1-3
TGTGCCATCCAAGAGGCCTCCGGAAACACCATATATTTT
CAIQEASGNTIYF
>once|NA|TRBV2|TRBJ2-5
TGTGCCAGCAGTTATGTTGAGACCCAGTACTTC
CASSYVETQYF
>NA|TRBD2|TRBV6-1|TRBJ2-2
TGTGCCAGCACCCGGGGGGTGATAGACGGGGAGCTGTTTTTT
CASTRGVIDGELFF
>once|TRBD2|TRBV5-1|TRBJ2-7
TGCGCCAGCAGCTTGGCCGGGGGGGGCGGATACGAGCAGTACTTC
CASSLAGGGGYEQYF
>NA|NA|TRBV6-6|TRBJ2-7
TGTGCCAGCAGTTTTGCCGGCGGCGAGCAGTACTTC
CASSFAGGEQYF
>NA|NA|TRBV10-3|TRBJ2-5
TGTGCCATCAATCGAGATCCCCAAGAGACCCAGTACTTC
CAINRDPQETQYF
>NA|NA|TRBV6-4|TRBJ2-2
TGTGCCAGCAGCCGGGACACCGGGGAGCTGTTTTTT
CASSRDTGELFF
>NA|TRBD1|TRBV11-2|TRBJ1-5
TGTGCCAGCAGCATAGGACAGGTTTCACATCAGCCCCAGCATTTT
CASSIGQVSHQPQHF
>NA|TRBD1|TRBV4-2|TRBJ2-4
TGTGCCAGCAGCCAAGATCTACAGGGGGCGCGGGTCAAAAACATTCAGTACTTC
CASSQDLQGARVKNIQYF
>NA|NA|TRBV6-5|TRBJ1-1
TGTGCCAGCAGCCAACAGGGTAACACTGAAGCTTTCTTT
CASSQQGNTEAFF